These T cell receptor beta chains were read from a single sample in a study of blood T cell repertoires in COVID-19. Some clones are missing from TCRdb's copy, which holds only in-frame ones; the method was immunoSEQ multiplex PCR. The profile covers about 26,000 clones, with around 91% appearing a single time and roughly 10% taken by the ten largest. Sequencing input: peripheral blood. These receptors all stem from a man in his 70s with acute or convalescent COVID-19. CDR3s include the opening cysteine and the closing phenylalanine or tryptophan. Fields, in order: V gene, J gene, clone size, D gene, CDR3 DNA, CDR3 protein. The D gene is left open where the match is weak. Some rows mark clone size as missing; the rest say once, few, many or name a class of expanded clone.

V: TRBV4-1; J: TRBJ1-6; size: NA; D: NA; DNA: TGCGCCAGCAGTCTCGGAGGGGGGGGTTCACCCCTCCACTTT; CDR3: CASSLGGGGSPLHF
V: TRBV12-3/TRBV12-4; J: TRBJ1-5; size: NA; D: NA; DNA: TGTGCCAGCAGTCGAGGACAGCAGCCCCAGCATTTT; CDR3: CASSRGQQPQHF
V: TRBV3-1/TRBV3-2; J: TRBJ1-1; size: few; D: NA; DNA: TGTGCCAGCAGCCAGTCGCGGGTGGATGGGGCTGAAGCTTTCTTT; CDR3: CASSQSRVDGAEAFF
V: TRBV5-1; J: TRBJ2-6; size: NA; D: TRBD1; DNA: TGCGCCAGCAGCTTGGAAGCCGGGACAGTCTCCTCTGGGGCCAACGTCCTGACTTTC; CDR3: CASSLEAGTVSSGANVLTF
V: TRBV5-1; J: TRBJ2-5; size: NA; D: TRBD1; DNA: TGCGCCAGCAGCTCGGGGACAGGGGGCGCTTTGGAGACCCAGTACTTC; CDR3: CASSSGTGGALETQYF
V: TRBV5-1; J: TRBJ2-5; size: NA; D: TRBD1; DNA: TGCGCCAGCAGCTTGACAGGGGGCTCAGAGACCCAGTACTTC; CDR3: CASSLTGGSETQYF
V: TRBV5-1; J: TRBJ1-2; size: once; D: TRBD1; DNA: TGCGCCAGCAGCTTGGCCCTCAGGGGGCCCGGCTACACCTTC; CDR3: CASSLALRGPGYTF
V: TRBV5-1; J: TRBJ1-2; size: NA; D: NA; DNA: TGCGCCAGCAGCTTGGAACGCTTCGGGGGCTACACCTTC; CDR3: CASSLERFGGYTF
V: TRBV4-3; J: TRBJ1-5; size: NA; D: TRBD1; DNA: TGCGCCAGCAGTCCGGACAGGGGGTTTCATAGCAATCAGCCCCAGCATTTT; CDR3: CASSPDRGFHSNQPQHF
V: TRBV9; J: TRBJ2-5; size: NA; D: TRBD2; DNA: TGTGCCAGCAGCGTAGCGAGCGGGAGGTCCCAGGAGACCCAGTACTTC; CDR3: CASSVASGRSQETQYF
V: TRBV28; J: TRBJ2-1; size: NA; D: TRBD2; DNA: TGTGCCAGTTGGACTAGCGGGAGGGGGAATGAGCAGTTCTTC; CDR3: CASWTSGRGNEQFF
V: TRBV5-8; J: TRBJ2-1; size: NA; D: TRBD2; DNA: TGTGCCAGCAGCTTGGTTTCGAGCGGGATTTCCAATGAGCAGTTCTTC; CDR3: CASSLVSSGISNEQFF